What follows are 6 T cell receptor beta chains derived from one specimen sequenced in a study of blood T cell repertoires in COVID-19 (dated by TCRdb to 2018 to 2020). Receptor amplification or capture employed the immunoSEQ multiplex PCR assay. In its TCRdb copy, this immuneACCESS table keeps in-frame sequences only and misses some clones. Where compared with another copy, unresolved V genes explain less than half of these, and the others have no known cause. Counted in this sample were 28,000 or so clones; roughly 88% of them appeared once. The biggest ten clones account for more than 7% of the sample. The sequenced material came from peripheral blood. The receptors originated from a woman in her forties or fifties with active COVID-19.

The chain couples TRBV11-2 to TRBJ2-2; TRBD2 matches at 8 bases. With V trimmed by 1 base and J by 5 bases, 6 bases remained unmatched. The germline CDR1 and CDR2 sequences are SGHAT and FQNNGV. The CDR3 consists of 16 residues. The CDR3 reads CASSLAGGPRTGELFF. In DNA, the CDR3 is TGTGCCAGCAGCTTAGCGGGAGGGCCAAGAACCGGGGAGCTGTTTTTT.

The chain carries TRBV5-1 and TRBJ2-5; the match to TRBD2 covers 11 bases. CDR1 and CDR2 from the germline V gene are SGHRS and YFSETQ. V lost 3 bases and J lost 2; bases outside the gene matches: 3. CDR3 length: 15 residues. The CDR3 DNA follows: TGCGCCAGCAGCTCAGGGACTAGCGGACAAGAGACCCAGTACTTC. This codes for CASSSGTSGQETQYF.

V usage is TRBV5-4 and J usage is TRBJ2-2; TRBD2 might be the D (6 bases). This CDR3 comprises 15 residues. Between the trimmed V and J ends, which lost 4 bases and 2 bases, there was a span of 12 bases. Germline lookup yields CDR1 SGHNT and CDR2 YYREEE (reference sequence). The CDR3 loop reads CASSGASVNTGELFF. In nucleotides, the CDR3 is TGTGCCAGCAGCGGGGCTAGCGTAAACACCGGGGAGCTGTTTTTT.

The chain employs TRBV5-1 and TRBJ2-1; tentatively, D is TRBD2 (6 bases). Germline lookup yields CDR1 SGHRS and CDR2 YFSETQ. The CDR3 sequence is 15 residues long. V shed 2 bases and J shed 1 base, with 10 bases lying between them. The CDR3 nucleotides read TGCGCCAGCAGCTTCGGGGCGGGGTCCTACAATGAGCAGTTCTTC. Translation gives CASSFGAGSYNEQFF.

V usage is TRBV19 and J usage is TRBJ2-7, with 8 bases fitting TRBD1. CDR3 length: 14 amino acids. In germline, CDR1 is LNHDA, CDR2 SQIVND (reference sequence). Trimming took 4 bases from V and 4 from J; bases not matched to a gene: 6. This CDR3 reads CASSNRGSSYEQYF. The CDR3 bases are TGTGCCAGTAGTAACAGGGGGTCCTCTTACGAGCAGTACTTC.

The chain recombines TRBV2 with TRBJ2-5, with D tentatively TRBD1 (6 bases). V lost 5 bases and J 2 bases, leaving 15 bases between the germline ends. The CDR3 consists of 15 residues. Germline lookup yields CDR1 SNHLY and CDR2 FYNNEI. In DNA, the CDR3 is TGTGCCAGCAGTCCCGGACAGATTACACAAGAGACCCAGTACTTC. Encoded protein: CASSPGQITQETQYF.